This T cell receptor (beta chain) was sequenced for a study of beta chain features in type 1 diabetes. Study details: Across every sample, about 110 million sorted cells were examined in total.

CD4+ naive, central memory, regulatory and stem cell-like memory cells were sorted via CD45RO/CCR7/CD25/CD127/CD95/CD27. Study-level findings and limits: With patients and controls alike, PCR might favor shorter templates to an equal degree.

This clone has a handful of counts. The antigen is not known. All of the isolated RNA was reverse transcribed, so expressed TCRB transcripts were sequenced. Generated by immunoSEQ multiplex PCR, the TCRdb table keeps only in-frame clones and is missing some. In the table there are some 270,000 clones, under 8.5% of which are singletons. Trimming stripped 2 bases from V and 8 bases from J, with 12 bases between. This CDR3 comprises 12 residues. Germline V gene data show CDR1 as GTSNPN and CDR2 as SVGIG (reference sequence). Sequencing was performed on central memory CD4+ T cells from blood. V gene TRBV30 combines with J gene TRBJ1-2, with no clear D. The sequence came from a woman in her late teens or twenties in good health. The CDR3 DNA reads as TGTGCCTGGAGTCCCCCCTTAGCGGGCTACACCTTC. Translation gives CAWSPPLAGYTF.